The 14 T cell receptor beta chains listed next were all sequenced from one sample in a study of Tregs in tolerant kidney transplant recipients. Clones were sequenced by immunoSEQ multiplex PCR, and TCRdb holds only the in-frame ones, with some missing. The sample's table shows 30,000 or so clones. The sequenced sample was CD8+ T cells from blood, obtained before the transplant. These receptors were collected from a human donor who received a combined kidney and bone marrow transplant.

With regard to this clone: The CDR3 end falls 3 residues outside the read, so it is completed with the germline J gene. The chain recombines TRBV19 with TRBJ1-1; D ambiguous. Trimming removed 5 bases from V and 0 bases from J, with 10 bases in between. The CDR3 runs 14 residues. The germline CDR1 and CDR2 sequences are LNHDA and SQIVND (reference sequence). CDR3 amino acids: CASSLRSVNTEAFF. CDR3 DNA, as far as it was read: TGTGCCAGTAGTCTGCGGTCGGTGAACACTGAA.

CDR3 loop: CASSQDGREGGYEQYF. The covered CDR3 bases are TGCGCCAGCAGCCAAGACGGGCGGGAGGGCGGGTACGAG. This chain links TRBV4-1 with TRBJ2-7; 9 bases are a match to TRBD2. The read gets to within 3 residues of the CDR3 end, and the germline J gene fills in the rest. V shed 0 bases, J shed 4 bases, and the junction held 7 bases outside the gene matches. The CDR3 is made up of 16 amino acids. The V gene's germline CDR1 is MGHRA and CDR2 YSYEKL.

Turning to this clone: Sequencing ends 3 residues short of the CDR3 end; the germline J gene provides the rest. J is TRBJ1-5 and V is TRBV2; the match to TRBD1 covers 7 bases. The CDR3 length is 15 residues. The V gene end was trimmed by 6 bases and the J gene end by 2 bases; junction bases not matched to a gene: 7. The V gene's germline CDR1 is SNHLY and CDR2 FYNNEI. The DNA read from the CDR3 is TGTGCCAGCAGCGGCGACAGGGTGGGCAATCAGCCC. The encoded protein is CASSGDRVGNQP. Given in full, the CDR3 is CASSGDRVGNQPQHF.

CDR3 DNA (partial): TGTGCCAGTAGTACAGGGGCCACCTACGAG. Amino acid sequence: CASSTGATYE. The entire CDR3 is CASSTGATYEQYF. V is TRBV19 and J is TRBJ2-7; a weak D match, TRBD1 (6 bases). The read terminates 3 residues ahead of where the CDR3 ends, so the germline J gene completes it. The germline gives CDR1 LNHDA, CDR2 SQIVND (reference sequence). The V and J ends lost 4 bases and 2 bases respectively, with 9 bases between them. The CDR3 runs 13 residues.

In the case of this clone: The read falls 3 residues short of the CDR3 end, and the missing part is taken from the germline J gene. The chain employs TRBV7-9 and TRBJ1-2; D not certain. From germline, CDR1 is SEHNR and CDR2 FQNEAQ (reference sequence). This CDR3 is 15 amino acids long. V lost 0 bases to trimming and J lost 2 bases, with 10 bases between them. Partial CDR3 DNA: TGTGCCAGCAGCTTAGCACAGAACTCGAACTATGGC. Translation gives CASSLAQNSNYG. The whole CDR3 region reads CASSLAQNSNYGYTF.

Comments on this clone: The read ends 3 residues before the CDR3 terminus; that terminus is restored from the germline J gene. The V gene is TRBV7-6, the J gene TRBJ2-1; 11 bases are a match to TRBD2. The V gene end was trimmed by 5 bases and the J gene end by 9 bases; junction bases not matched to a gene: 9. The CDR3 sequence is 15 residues long. Per the germline V gene, CDR1 is SGHVS and CDR2 is FNYEAQ. The covered CDR3 bases are TGTGCCAGCAGCCTCGGGACTAGCGGTTATATTGAG. It specifies CASSLGTSGYIE. The full CDR3 is CASSLGTSGYIEQFF. The entire variable domain, with the rest obtained from reference TRBV7-6 and TRBJ2-1, is as follows: GAGVSQSPRYKVTKRGQDVALRCDPISGHVSLYWYRQALGQGPEFLTYFNYEAQQDKSGLPNDRFSAERPEGSISTLTIQRTEQRDSAMYRCASSLGTSGYIEQFFGPGTRLTVL.

Comment on this clone: The CDR3 end is not reached by the read, which stops 3 residues before it; the germline J gene fills it in. V usage is TRBV18 and J usage is TRBJ1-5; 7 positions agree with TRBD1. The length of the CDR3 is 15 residues. Losses at the gene ends were 3 bases for V and 0 bases for J; bases not matched to a gene: 2. CDR1 and CDR2 from the germline V gene are KGHSH and LQKENI. The CDR3 reads CASSPDRTSNQPQHF. CDR3 DNA, as far as it was read: TGTGCCAGCTCACCGGACAGGACTAGCAATCAGCCC.

Concerning this clone: The CDR3 is cut off 3 residues early in the read; its end comes from the germline J gene. This rearrangement joins TRBV20-1 to TRBJ2-7; possible D gene TRBD2, 6 bases. CDR3 length equals 19 residues. Deletions cut 0 bases from V and 2 bases from J, with 26 bases between. Germline values: CDR1 DFQATT, CDR2 SNEGSKA (reference sequence). The CDR3 here is CSARDLESGRHSKPYEQYF. Partial CDR3 DNA: TGCAGTGCTAGAGATCTTGAGAGCGGGCGACATTCCAAGCCCTACGAG.

Remarks on this clone: The DNA ends 3 residues before the CDR3 does, and the rest of the CDR3 is filled in from the germline J gene. This chain connects TRBV7-9 to TRBJ2-1, with 7 bases lining up with TRBD1. V was clipped by 1 base and J by 4 bases; unmatched bases: 4. Germline-derived CDR1 and CDR2 are SEHNR and FQNEAQ (reference sequence). The CDR3 consists of 15 residues. CDR3 loop: CASSLVQGSYNEQFF. CDR3 bases read: TGTGCCAGCAGCTTAGTACAGGGGAGTTACAATGAG.

About this clone: The CDR3 is cut off 3 residues early in the read; its end comes from the germline J gene. V usage is TRBV19 and J usage is TRBJ2-7; D uncertain. The V gene lost 5 bases and the J gene lost 4 bases, with 6 bases spanning the gap. The CDR3 covers 11 residues. Per the germline V gene, CDR1 is LNHDA and CDR2 is SQIVND (reference sequence). The part of the CDR3 DNA that was read is TGTGCCAGTAGTTCCGGGTACGAG. Amino acid sequence: CASSSGYE. The whole CDR3 is CASSSGYEQYF. Based on the CDR3 plus reference TRBV19 and TRBJ2-7, the full variable domain is DGGITQSPKYLFRKEGQNVTLSCEQNLNHDAMYWYRQDPGQGLRLIYYSQIVNDFQKGDIAEGYSVSREKKESFPLTVTSAQKNPTAFYLCASSSGYEQYFGPGTRLTVT.

As for this clone: Read coverage stops 3 residues before the CDR3 terminus; the germline J gene supplies the remainder. This sequence joins TRBV5-1 and TRBJ2-2; D perhaps matches TRBD2 (5 bases). The CDR3 runs 13 residues. Germline values: CDR1 SGHRS, CDR2 YFSETQ. The V end was cut by 6 bases, the J end by 1 base, with 7 bases between. The sequenced part of the CDR3 DNA is TGCGCCAGCAAAGCGGTGAACACCGGGGAG. Its translation is CASKAVNTGE. The whole CDR3 reads CASKAVNTGELFF.

With regard to this clone: The read ends 3 residues shy of where the CDR3 ends; the end is completed using the germline J gene. The rearrangement links TRBV10-3 to TRBJ2-7; tentatively, D is TRBD2 (6 bases). Trimming shortened V by 2 bases and J by 3 bases, and 11 bases separated the two germline ends. Germline CDR1 and CDR2: ENHRY and SYGVKD. CDR3 length equals 14 residues. CDR3 sequence: CAISEPGTLYEQYF. The sequenced part of the CDR3 DNA is TGTGCCATCAGTGAGCCAGGGACTCTCTACGAG.

As concerns this clone: With the read ending 3 residues before the CDR3 end, the germline J gene is used to fill in that end. The V and J genes are TRBV7-8 and TRBJ2-7; 9 bases are shared with TRBD2. After removal of 5 bases from V and 0 bases from J, the junction contained 11 bases not matched to a gene. Germline lookup yields CDR1 SGHVS and CDR2 FQNEAQ. The CDR3 is 17 amino acids. The CDR3 region is CASSAGLAGSLSYEQYF. CDR3 DNA (partial): TGTGCCAGCAGCGCGGGGCTAGCGGGATCCCTCTCCTACGAG.

Comments on this clone: Mismatch with germline at one junction end may stem from a read error. The read terminates 3 residues ahead of where the CDR3 ends, so the germline J gene completes it. The chain couples TRBV7-9 to TRBJ2-3; the match to TRBD2 covers 10 bases. The CDR3 covers 15 residues. The germline CDR1 and CDR2 sequences are SEHNR and FQNEAQ (reference sequence). CDR3 in amino acids: CASSLARTSGNTQYF. The part of the CDR3 DNA that was read is TGTGCCAGCAGCCTAGCGAGGACTAGCGGCAATACG.